This T cell receptor beta chain derives from a study of T cell changes during pregnancy in multiple sclerosis. In the case of this clone: This sample includes further DNA sequences coding for the same CDR3.

CDR3 length: 15 amino acids. V trimming: 9 bases; J trimming: 7 bases; junction bases outside the gene matches: 12. Germline CDR1 reads MNHEY; CDR2 reads SVGAGI. Libraries were prepared by immunoSEQ multiplex PCR; TCRdb keeps only in-frame clonotypes and omits some of them. The data hold about 59,000 clones, with about 90% observed a single time. This clonotype was obtained from a female donor in good health, enrolled as a control in a pregnancy study. The rearrangement links TRBV6-5 to TRBJ2-1, with 10 positions matching TRBD2. The specimen was peripheral blood, collected in the second trimester of pregnancy. The CDR3 DNA reads as TGTGCCAGTAGGGGGCCGGGACTAGCGTGGAATGAGCAGTTCTTC. As protein: CASRGPGLAWNEQFF.